The 8 T cell receptor beta chains in this list originate from one sample, sequenced in a study of T cell responses to AZD1222 COVID-19 vaccine (TCRdb year 2021). Libraries were constructed by the immunoSEQ multiplex PCR assay. Held by TCRdb, this immuneACCESS table contains in-frame sequences only and omits some clones. Under half of the omission traces to an unresolved V gene where checked; the cause of the rest is unknown. This sample holds approximately 180,000 clones; about 90% were observed only once. Over 6% of the sample goes to the ten largest clones. In the paper's terms, the time point label means: baseline before first vaccination. The material sequenced was peripheral blood, taken on day 0 of AZD1222 vaccination. These receptors came from an adult in good health.

The chain is built from TRBV5-1 and TRBJ1-3; D not certain. The germline V and J ends were trimmed by 0 bases and 0 bases, with 7 bases remaining between them. The CDR3 has 15 residues. Per the germline V gene, CDR1 is SGHRS and CDR2 is YFSETQ. CDR3 protein: CASSLGAPSGNTIYF. CDR3 in DNA: TGCGCCAGCAGCTTGGGGGCACCCTCTGGAAACACCATATATTTT.

The chain recombines TRBV7-9 with TRBJ2-7, with D tentatively TRBD1 (6 bases). CDR3 length equals 15 residues. Germline lookup yields CDR1 SEHNR and CDR2 FQNEAQ (reference sequence). Trimming pared 0 bases from V and 5 bases from J, leaving 14 bases between. The CDR3 region has the DNA TGTGCCAGCAGCTTAGCCCTCCGGGACACTGACGAGCAGTACTTC. This encodes CASSLALRDTDEQYF. Supplemented by reference TRBV7-9 and TRBJ2-7, the full variable domain reads DTGVSQNPRHKITKRGQNVTFRCDPISEHNRLYWYRQTLGQGPEFLTYFQNEAQLEKSRLLSDRFSAERPKGSFSTLEIQRTEQGDSAMYLCASSLALRDTDEQYFGPGTRLTVT.

This clone was observed a handful of times. CDR3 sequence reads: CATRVDRDSNQPQHF. CDR3 nucleotide sequence: TGTGCCACCAGGGTCGACAGGGATAGCAATCAGCCCCAGCATTTT. This chain joins TRBV15 and TRBJ1-5; 7 bases match TRBD1. From germline, CDR1 is LNHNV and CDR2 YYDKDF (reference sequence). The trim removed 6 bases at V and 0 bases at J, leaving 5 bases unmatched. The length of the CDR3 is 15 residues. Together with reference TRBV15 and TRBJ1-5, the CDR3 gives the full variable domain: DAMVIQNPRYQVTQFGKPVTLSCSQTLNHNVMYWYQQKSSQAPKLLFHYYDKDFNNEADTPDNFQSRRPNTSFCFLDIRSPGLGDTAMYLCATRVDRDSNQPQHFGDGTRLSIL.

This chain uses TRBV7-8 with TRBJ2-4; no definite D call. Germline-derived CDR1 and CDR2 are SGHVS and FQNEAQ. Trimming removed 5 bases from V and 1 base from J, with 12 bases in between. The CDR3 is 15 residues long. The CDR3 nucleotides read TGTGCCAGCAGCCCTCGGGCAGCGGCCAAAAACATTCAGTACTTC. Translation gives CASSPRAAAKNIQYF.

This chain links TRBV7-2 with TRBJ2-4; D might be TRBD2 (6 bases). Trimming took 5 bases from V and 0 from J, leaving 14 bases between them. Germline V gene data show CDR1 as SGHTA and CDR2 as FQGNSA. The CDR3 is 16 residues long. CDR3: CASSTTPGVAKNIQYF. CDR3 DNA sequence: TGTGCCAGCAGCACCACTCCGGGGGTAGCCAAAAACATTCAGTACTTC.

The chain joins TRBV5-1 to TRBJ1-2, with D unclear. Trimming removed 0 bases at V and 5 bases at J, with 14 bases between. This CDR3 region has 15 residues. Per the germline V gene, CDR1 is SGHRS and CDR2 is YFSETQ. The CDR3, as DNA: TGCGCCAGCAGCTTGGATGCGGGTTCCAGTTATGGCTACACCTTC. Amino acids: CASSLDAGSSYGYTF.

This chain uses TRBV5-4 with TRBJ1-1, with a weak D call TRBD1 (5 bases). V gave up 2 bases and J gave up 4 bases, with 12 bases separating them. Germline CDR1 and CDR2: SGHNT and YYREEE (reference sequence). The CDR3 loop spans 14 amino acids. The CDR3 reads CASSFIGQGTEAFF. The DNA of the CDR3 is TGTGCCAGCAGCTTCATCGGGCAGGGCACTGAAGCTTTCTTT.

V and J are TRBV12-3 or TRBV12-4 and TRBJ1-1; TRBD1 might be the D (6 bases). V lost 8 bases to trimming and J lost 7 bases, with 17 bases between them. CDR3 size: 13 residues. CDR3 sequence reads: CASGKGGLGEAFF. CDR3 DNA: TGTGCCAGCGGCAAAGGGGGTCTGGGTGAAGCTTTCTTT.